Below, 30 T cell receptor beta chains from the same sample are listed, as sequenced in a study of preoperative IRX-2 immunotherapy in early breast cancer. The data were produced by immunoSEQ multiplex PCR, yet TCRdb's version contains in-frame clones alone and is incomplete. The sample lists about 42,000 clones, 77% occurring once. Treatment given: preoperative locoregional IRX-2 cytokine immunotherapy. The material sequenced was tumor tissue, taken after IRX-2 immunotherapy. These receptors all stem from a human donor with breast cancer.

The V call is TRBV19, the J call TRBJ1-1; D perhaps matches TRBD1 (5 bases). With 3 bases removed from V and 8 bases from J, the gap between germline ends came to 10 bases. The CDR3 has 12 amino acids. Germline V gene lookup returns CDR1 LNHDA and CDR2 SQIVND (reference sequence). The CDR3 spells CASSIVRTEAFF. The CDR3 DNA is TGTGCCAGTAGTATCGTCAGGACAGAAGCTTTCTTT.

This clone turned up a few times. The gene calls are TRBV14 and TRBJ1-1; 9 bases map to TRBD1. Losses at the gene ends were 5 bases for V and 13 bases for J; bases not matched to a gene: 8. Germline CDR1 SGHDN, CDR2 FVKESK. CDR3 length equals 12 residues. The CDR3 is CASSIQGALGFF. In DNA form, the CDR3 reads TGTGCCAGCAGCATACAGGGGGCGCTGGGTTTCTTT.

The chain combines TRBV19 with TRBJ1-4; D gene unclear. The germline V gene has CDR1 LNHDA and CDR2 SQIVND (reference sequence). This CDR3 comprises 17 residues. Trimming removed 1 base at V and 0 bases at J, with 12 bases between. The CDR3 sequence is CASSIGRRDSTNEKLFF. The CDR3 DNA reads TGTGCCAGTAGTATAGGCCGTCGGGATTCAACTAATGAAAAACTGTTTTTT. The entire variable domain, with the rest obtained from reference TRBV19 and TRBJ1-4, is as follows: DGGITQSPKYLFRKEGQNVTLSCEQNLNHDAMYWYRQDPGQGLRLIYYSQIVNDFQKGDIAEGYSVSREKKESFPLTVTSAQKNPTAFYLCASSIGRRDSTNEKLFFGSGTQLSVL.

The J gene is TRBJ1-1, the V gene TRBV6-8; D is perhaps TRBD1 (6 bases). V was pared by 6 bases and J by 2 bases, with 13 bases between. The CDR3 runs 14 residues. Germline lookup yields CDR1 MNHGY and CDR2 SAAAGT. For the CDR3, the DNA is TGTGCCAGCAGAAGAGGGGGGGGAAACACTGAAGCTTTCTTT. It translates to CASRRGGGNTEAFF.

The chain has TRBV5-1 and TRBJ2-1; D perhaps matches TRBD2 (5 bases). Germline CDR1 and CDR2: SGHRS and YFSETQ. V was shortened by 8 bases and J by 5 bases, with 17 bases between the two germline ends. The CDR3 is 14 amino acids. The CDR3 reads CASFLAQTDNEQFF. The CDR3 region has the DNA TGCGCCAGTTTTCTAGCTCAGACCGACAATGAGCAGTTCTTC.

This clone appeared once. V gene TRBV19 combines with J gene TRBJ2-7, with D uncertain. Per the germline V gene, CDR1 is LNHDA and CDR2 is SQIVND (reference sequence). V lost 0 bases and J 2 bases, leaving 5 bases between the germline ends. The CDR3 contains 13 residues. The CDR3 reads CASSIDRAYEQYF. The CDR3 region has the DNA TGTGCCAGTAGTATAGATCGGGCCTACGAGCAGTACTTC.

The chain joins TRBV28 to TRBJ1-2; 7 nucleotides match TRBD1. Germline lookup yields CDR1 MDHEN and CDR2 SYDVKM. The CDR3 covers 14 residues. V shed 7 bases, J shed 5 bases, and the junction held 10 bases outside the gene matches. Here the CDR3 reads CASIRSGTVYGYTF. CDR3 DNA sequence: TGTGCCAGCATTAGATCCGGGACAGTGTATGGCTACACCTTC.

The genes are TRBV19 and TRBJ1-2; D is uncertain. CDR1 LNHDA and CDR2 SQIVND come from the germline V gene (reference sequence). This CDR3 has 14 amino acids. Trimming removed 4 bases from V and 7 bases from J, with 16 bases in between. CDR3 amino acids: CASSTRLGIGGYTF. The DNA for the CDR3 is TGTGCCAGTAGTACTAGACTGGGGATAGGTGGCTACACCTTC.

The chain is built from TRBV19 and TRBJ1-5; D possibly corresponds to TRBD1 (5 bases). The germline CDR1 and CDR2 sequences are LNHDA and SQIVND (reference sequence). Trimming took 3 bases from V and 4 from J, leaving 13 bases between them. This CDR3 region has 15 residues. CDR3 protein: CASSISGILNQPQHF. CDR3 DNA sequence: TGTGCCAGTAGTATCTCAGGGATCCTAAATCAGCCCCAGCATTTT. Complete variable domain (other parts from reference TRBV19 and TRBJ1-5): DGGITQSPKYLFRKEGQNVTLSCEQNLNHDAMYWYRQDPGQGLRLIYYSQIVNDFQKGDIAEGYSVSREKKESFPLTVTSAQKNPTAFYLCASSISGILNQPQHFGDGTRLSIL.

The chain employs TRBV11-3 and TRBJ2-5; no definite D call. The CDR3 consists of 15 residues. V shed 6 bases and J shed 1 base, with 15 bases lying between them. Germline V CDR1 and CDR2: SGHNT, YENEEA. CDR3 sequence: CASSPPGGSQETQYF. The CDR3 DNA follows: TGTGCCAGCAGTCCCCCCGGCGGCAGCCAAGAGACCCAGTACTTC.

DNA for the CDR3: TGTGCCAGCTCACCGGGCGTCCTGCACAATCAGCCCCAGCATTTT. Translated, it gives CASSPGVLHNQPQHF. This chain joins TRBV18 and TRBJ1-5, with unresolved D. This CDR3 is built from 15 residues. In germline, CDR1 is KGHSH, CDR2 LQKENI. V gave up 3 bases and J gave up 3 bases, with 12 bases separating them.

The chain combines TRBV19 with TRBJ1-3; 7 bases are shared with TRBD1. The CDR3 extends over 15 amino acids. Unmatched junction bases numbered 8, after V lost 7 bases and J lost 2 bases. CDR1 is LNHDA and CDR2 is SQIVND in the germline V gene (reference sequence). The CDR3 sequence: CASTPDRFAGNTIYF. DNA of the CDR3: TGTGCCAGTACCCCGGACAGGTTCGCTGGAAACACCATATATTTT.

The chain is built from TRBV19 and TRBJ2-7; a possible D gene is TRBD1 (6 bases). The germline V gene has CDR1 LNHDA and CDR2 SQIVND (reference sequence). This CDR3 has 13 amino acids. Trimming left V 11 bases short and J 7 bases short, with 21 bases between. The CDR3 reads CASTSPTGMEQYF. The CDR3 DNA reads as TGTGCCTCGACATCCCCCACAGGGATGGAGCAGTACTTC.

CDR3 region: CASSQAGHPSPLHF. The CDR3 DNA reads TGTGCCAGCAGCCAAGCGGGACACCCCTCACCCCTCCACTTT. V is TRBV14 and J is TRBJ1-6; tentative D call: TRBD1 (6 bases). The CDR3 covers 14 residues. V was trimmed by 1 base and J by 10 bases, leaving 11 bases between them. Germline V gene lookup returns CDR1 SGHDN and CDR2 FVKESK. Drawing the rest from reference TRBV14 and TRBJ1-6, the complete variable domain is EAGVTQFPSHSVIEKGQTVTLRCDPISGHDNLYWYRRVMGKEIKFLLHFVKESKQDESGMPNNRFLAERTGGTYSTLKVQPAELEDSGVYFCASSQAGHPSPLHFGNGTRLTVT.

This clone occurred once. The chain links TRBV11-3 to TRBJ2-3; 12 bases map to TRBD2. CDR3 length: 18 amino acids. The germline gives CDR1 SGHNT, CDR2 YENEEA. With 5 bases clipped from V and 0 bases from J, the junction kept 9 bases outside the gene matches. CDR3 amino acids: CASSPRGTSGRSTDTQYF. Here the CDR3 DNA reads TGTGCCAGCAGCCCCCGGGGGACTAGCGGGCGTAGCACAGATACGCAGTATTTT.

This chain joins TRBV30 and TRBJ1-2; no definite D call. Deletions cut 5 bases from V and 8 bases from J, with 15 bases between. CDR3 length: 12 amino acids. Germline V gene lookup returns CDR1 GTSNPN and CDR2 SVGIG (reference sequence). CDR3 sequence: CAWGVGSSGYTF. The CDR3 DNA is TGTGCCTGGGGGGTGGGGAGTAGCGGCTACACCTTC.

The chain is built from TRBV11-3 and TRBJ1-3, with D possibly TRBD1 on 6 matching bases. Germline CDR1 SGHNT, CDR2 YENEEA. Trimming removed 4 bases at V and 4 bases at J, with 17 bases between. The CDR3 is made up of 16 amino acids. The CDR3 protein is CASSSQSGRGGNTIYF. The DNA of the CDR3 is TGTGCCAGCAGCTCCCAGTCGGGCAGGGGAGGAAACACCATATATTTT.

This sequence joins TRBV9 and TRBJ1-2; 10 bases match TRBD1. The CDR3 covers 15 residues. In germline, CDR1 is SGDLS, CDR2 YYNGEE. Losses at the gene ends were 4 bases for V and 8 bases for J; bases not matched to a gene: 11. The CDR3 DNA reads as TGTGCCAGCAGCACTCAGACAGGGGGCTTAGAAGGCTACACCTTC. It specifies CASSTQTGGLEGYTF.

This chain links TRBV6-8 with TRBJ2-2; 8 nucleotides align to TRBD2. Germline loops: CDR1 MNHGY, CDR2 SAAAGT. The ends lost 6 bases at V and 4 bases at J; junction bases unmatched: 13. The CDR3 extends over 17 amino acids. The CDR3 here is CASSPPLIAGFTGELFF. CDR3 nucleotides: TGTGCCAGCAGCCCACCGTTGATAGCGGGGTTCACCGGGGAGCTGTTTTTT.

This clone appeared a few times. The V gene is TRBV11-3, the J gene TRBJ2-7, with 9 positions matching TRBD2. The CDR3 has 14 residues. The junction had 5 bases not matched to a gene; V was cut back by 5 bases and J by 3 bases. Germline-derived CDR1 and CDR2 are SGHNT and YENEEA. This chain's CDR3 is CASSNSGRGYEQYF. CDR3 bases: TGTGCCAGCAGCAATAGCGGGAGAGGCTACGAGCAGTACTTC.

The CDR3 DNA follows: TGCGCCAGCAGCTTGTGGGTCCGGAAGTTCTACGAGCAGTACTTC. Translation: CASSLWVRKFYEQYF. The chain carries TRBV5-1 and TRBJ2-7; D is unclear. The CDR3 sequence is 15 residues long. V lost 1 base to trimming and J lost 3 bases, with 14 bases between them. Germline CDR1 reads SGHRS; CDR2 reads YFSETQ. The full variable domain, rest sourced from reference TRBV5-1 and TRBJ2-7, is KAGVTQTPRYLIKTRGQQVTLSCSPISGHRSVSWYQQTPGQGLQFLFEYFSETQRNKGNFPGRFSGRQFSNSRSEMNVSTLELGDSALYLCASSLWVRKFYEQYFGPGTRLTVT.

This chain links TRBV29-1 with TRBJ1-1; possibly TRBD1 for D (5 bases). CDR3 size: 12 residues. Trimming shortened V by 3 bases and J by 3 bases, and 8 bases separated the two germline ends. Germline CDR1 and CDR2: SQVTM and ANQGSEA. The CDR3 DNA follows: TGCAGCGTTGACAGGGCGGACACTGAAGCTTTCTTT. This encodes CSVDRADTEAFF.

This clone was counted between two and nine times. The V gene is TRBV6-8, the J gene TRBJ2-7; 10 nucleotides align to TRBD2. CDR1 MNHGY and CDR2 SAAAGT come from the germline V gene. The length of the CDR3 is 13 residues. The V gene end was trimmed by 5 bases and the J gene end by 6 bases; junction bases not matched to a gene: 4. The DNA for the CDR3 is TGTGCCAGCAGTCGGACTAGCGGTCCCGAGCAGTACTTC. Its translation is CASSRTSGPEQYF.

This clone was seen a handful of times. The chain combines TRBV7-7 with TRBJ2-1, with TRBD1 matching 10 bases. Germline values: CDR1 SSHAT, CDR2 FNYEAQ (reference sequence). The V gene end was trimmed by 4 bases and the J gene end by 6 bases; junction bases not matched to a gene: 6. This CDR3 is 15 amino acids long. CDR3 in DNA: TGTGCCAGCAGCTCCGGGACAGGGGTTTTCAATGAGCAGTTCTTC. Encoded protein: CASSSGTGVFNEQFF. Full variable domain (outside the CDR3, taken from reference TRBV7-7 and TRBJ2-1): GAGVSQSPRYKVTKRGQDVTLRCDPISSHATLYWYQQALGQGPEFLTYFNYEAQPDKSGLPSDRFSAERPEGSISTLTIQRTEQRDSAMYRCASSSGTGVFNEQFFGPGTRLTVL.

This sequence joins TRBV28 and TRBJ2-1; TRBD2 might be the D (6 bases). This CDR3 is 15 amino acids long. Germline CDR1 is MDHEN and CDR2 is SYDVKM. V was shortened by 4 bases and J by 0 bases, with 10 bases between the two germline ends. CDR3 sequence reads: CASSWRASSYNEQFF. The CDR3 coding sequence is TGTGCCAGCAGTTGGAGGGCCAGCTCCTACAATGAGCAGTTCTTC.

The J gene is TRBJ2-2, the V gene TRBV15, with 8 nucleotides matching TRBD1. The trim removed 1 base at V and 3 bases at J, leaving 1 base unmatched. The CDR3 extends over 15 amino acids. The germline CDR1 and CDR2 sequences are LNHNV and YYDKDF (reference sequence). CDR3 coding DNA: TGTGCCACCAGCAGAGGCAGGGGGCACACCGGGGAGCTGTTTTTT. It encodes CATSRGRGHTGELFF. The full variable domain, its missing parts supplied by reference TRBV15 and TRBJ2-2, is DAMVIQNPRYQVTQFGKPVTLSCSQTLNHNVMYWYQQKSSQAPKLLFHYYDKDFNNEADTPDNFQSRRPNTSFCFLDIRSPGLGDTAMYLCATSRGRGHTGELFFGEGSRLTVL.

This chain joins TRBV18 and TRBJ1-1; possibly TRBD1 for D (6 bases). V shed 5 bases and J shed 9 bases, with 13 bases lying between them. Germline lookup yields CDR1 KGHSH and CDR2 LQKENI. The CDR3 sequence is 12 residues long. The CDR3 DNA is TGTGCCAGCTCAGACGACAGGAGAAAAGCTTTCTTT. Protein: CASSDDRRKAFF.

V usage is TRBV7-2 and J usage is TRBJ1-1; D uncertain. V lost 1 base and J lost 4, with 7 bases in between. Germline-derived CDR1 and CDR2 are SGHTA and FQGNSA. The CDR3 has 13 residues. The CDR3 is CASSLGLTTEAFF. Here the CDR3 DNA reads TGTGCCAGCAGCTTAGGTCTTACCACTGAAGCTTTCTTT.

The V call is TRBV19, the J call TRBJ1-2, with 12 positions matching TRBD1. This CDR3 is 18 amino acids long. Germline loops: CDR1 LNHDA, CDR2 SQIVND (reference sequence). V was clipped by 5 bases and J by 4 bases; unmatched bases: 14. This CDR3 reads CASSAYTGTGGASYGYTF. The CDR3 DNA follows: TGTGCCAGTAGTGCCTACACCGGGACAGGGGGCGCTTCCTATGGCTACACCTTC.

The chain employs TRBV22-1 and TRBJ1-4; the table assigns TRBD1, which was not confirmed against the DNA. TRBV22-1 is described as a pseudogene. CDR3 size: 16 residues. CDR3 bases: TGTGCCAGCAACGAACTCCCCGGGACAGGGAATGAAAAACTGTTTTTT. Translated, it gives CASNELPGTGNEKLFF.